Listed here are 9 T cell receptor beta chains from one sample, sequenced in a study of cytomegalovirus exposure and HLA in healthy donors. Some clones are missing from TCRdb's copy, which holds only in-frame ones; the method was immunoSEQ multiplex PCR. Here the sample spans 250,000 to 300,000 clones, around 90% being singletons. Sequenced material: PBMCs. Every receptor here comes from a woman aged 18-35 years in good health and CMV-seronegative.

The chain joins TRBV19 to TRBJ2-2; 9 positions match TRBD1. The CDR3 length is 16 residues. From germline, CDR1 is LNHDA and CDR2 SQIVND (reference sequence). The V segment lost 6 bases and the J segment 3 bases; nucleotides outside the gene matches: 8. In nucleotides, the CDR3 is TGTGCCAGTAGCACCAAAGGGACAGGGCACACCGGGGAGCTGTTTTTT. Amino acid sequence: CASSTKGTGHTGELFF.

The chain joins TRBV9 to TRBJ2-3, with a tentative D call TRBD2 (7 bases). The CDR3 spans 16 residues. The V end lost 0 bases, the J end lost 2 bases, and 13 bases lay between the germline ends. Germline V lookup: CDR1 SGDLS, CDR2 YYNGEE. The CDR3 spells CASSVEGGRATDTQYF. CDR3 DNA sequence: TGTGCCAGCAGCGTAGAGGGGGGGCGTGCCACAGATACGCAGTATTTT. Combining the CDR3 with reference TRBV9 and TRBJ2-3 gives the whole variable domain DSGVTQTPKHLITATGQRVTLRCSPRSGDLSVYWYQQSLDQGLQFLIQYYNGEERAKGNILERFSAQQFPDLHSELNLSSLELGDSALYFCASSVEGGRATDTQYFGPGTRLTVL.

The chain links TRBV20-1 to TRBJ2-7; no firm D call. The CDR3 is 11 residues long. Between the trimmed V and J ends, which lost 3 bases and 4 bases, there was a span of 7 bases. Germline CDR1 DFQATT, CDR2 SNEGSKA (reference sequence). The chain's CDR3 is CSASPSYEQYF. The CDR3 nucleotides read TGCAGTGCTAGCCCCAGTTACGAGCAGTACTTC.

The chain joins TRBV18 to TRBJ1-1, with TRBD1 as a possible D gene (6 bases). CDR1 is KGHSH, CDR2 LQKENI, per germline. V lost 4 bases and J lost 4, with 13 bases in between. The CDR3 sequence is 14 residues long. The CDR3 is CASSRWTDLTEAFF. The CDR3 bases are TGTGCCAGCTCACGTTGGACAGACCTCACTGAAGCTTTCTTT.

J is TRBJ2-5 and V is TRBV6-4; TRBD2 is a possible D gene (6 bases). V gave up 3 bases and J gave up 1 base, with 15 bases separating them. The germline V gene encodes CDR1 MRHNA and CDR2 SNTAGT. The CDR3 has 16 amino acids. Written as DNA, the CDR3 is TGTGCCAGCAGTGAATCCGTCGTCGGGGGCCAAGAGACCCAGTACTTC. It codes for CASSESVVGGQETQYF.

This clone was picked up one time. This chain uses TRBV6-1 with TRBJ1-1; the D gene is possibly TRBD1 (5 bases). This CDR3 region has 18 residues. Per germline, CDR1 MNHNS and CDR2 SASEGT. V was pared by 1 base and J by 4 bases, with 22 bases between. CDR3 nucleotides: TGTGCCAGCAGTGAAGGGCCAGGGTATTTGAGAGCGGGCACTGAAGCTTTCTTT. It yields the protein CASSEGPGYLRAGTEAFF.

This chain links TRBV6-5 with TRBJ1-5, with 7 bases matching TRBD1. CDR1 and CDR2 from the germline V gene are MNHEY and SVGAGI. Germline trimming cut 2 bases from V and 3 bases from J; bases unmatched to any gene: 7. The CDR3 is 16 residues long. The CDR3, as DNA: TGTGCCAGCAGTTACCCGATGACAGGGAACAATCAGCCCCAGCATTTT. It yields the protein CASSYPMTGNNQPQHF.

The rearrangement joins TRBV19 to TRBJ2-2; the match to TRBD1 covers 10 bases. The CDR3 consists of 14 residues. J gave up 3 bases and V 6 bases, and 1 base lay outside the gene matches. Looked up from germline, CDR1 is LNHDA and CDR2 is SQIVND (reference sequence). This chain's CDR3 is CASRGQGHTGELFF. In DNA form, the CDR3 reads TGTGCCAGTAGGGGACAGGGGCACACCGGGGAGCTGTTTTTT.

The rearrangement uses TRBV21-1 and TRBJ1-6; TRBD1, the table's D call, lacks a check against the DNA. TRBV21-1 is a recognized pseudogene. This CDR3 has 10 residues. CDR3 coding DNA: TGTGCCTCGGACAGCTCACCCCTCCACTTT. It is translated as CASDSSPLHF.